These 20 T cell receptor beta chains were all obtained from the same sample, sequenced in a study of a mutant IDH1 vaccine in newly diagnosed glioma. Their antigens remain unidentified. Profiling relied on immunoSEQ multiplex PCR, and the TCRdb table lists in-frame clones only, not all of them. Of tens of thousands of clones listed, 80% to 90% are singletons. Indicated time point: week 47, end of study. Alongside topical imiquimod, each dose of vaccine comprised 300 ug of mutant IDH1 20-mer peptide. The source was PBMCs, collected from a glioma patient whose treatment included an IDH1 peptide vaccine. Source of these receptors: a woman aged 25 to 39 with glioma.

This sequence joins TRBV7-9 and TRBJ1-3, with D hard to call. Germline values: CDR1 SEHNR, CDR2 FQNEAQ (reference sequence). This CDR3 comprises 14 residues. V was cut by 4 bases and J by 8 bases, with 15 bases left in between. CDR3 protein: CASSSALKADTIYF. CDR3 nucleotide sequence: TGTGCCAGCAGCTCCGCCCTTAAGGCGGACACCATATATTTT.

Here the CDR3 DNA reads TGTGCCAGCAGCCCCACAGGGTCACAACAGCCCCAGCATTTT. Encoded protein: CASSPTGSQQPQHF. V gene TRBV4-2 combines with J gene TRBJ1-5; TRBD1 is a possible D gene (6 bases). Per germline, CDR1 LGHNA and CDR2 YNFKEQ. V lost 4 bases and J 7 bases, leaving 14 bases between the germline ends. The CDR3 is made up of 14 amino acids.

The CDR3 is CASSAGTDWTEQYF. In DNA, the CDR3 is TGTGCCAGCAGCGCCGGGACAGATTGGACCGAGCAGTACTTC. This rearrangement joins TRBV7-8 to TRBJ2-7; 7 nucleotides match TRBD1. The V gene's germline CDR1 is SGHVS and CDR2 FQNEAQ. CDR3 size: 14 residues. V was clipped by 5 bases and J by 6 bases; unmatched bases: 10.

This chain connects TRBV5-1 to TRBJ2-5; 10 positions agree with TRBD2. The germline gives CDR1 SGHRS, CDR2 YFSETQ. The CDR3 is made up of 16 amino acids. Trimming removed 0 bases from V and 2 bases from J; junction bases left unmatched: 4. The DNA of the CDR3 is TGCGCCAGCAGCTTGGTGGCTAGCGGGGGTCAAGAGACCCAGTACTTC. Translated: CASSLVASGGQETQYF.

CDR3 loop: CAISEGGPEETQYF. The CDR3 DNA sequence: TGTGCCATCAGTGAGGGGGGGCCGGAGGAGACCCAGTACTTC. The J gene is TRBJ2-5, the V gene TRBV10-3; D possibly matches TRBD1 or TRBD2 (6 bases each). The V and J ends lost 2 bases and 5 bases respectively, with 12 bases between them. The CDR3 has 14 amino acids. Germline V gene lookup returns CDR1 ENHRY and CDR2 SYGVKD.

This clone was picked up one time. The chain has TRBV18 and TRBJ1-1; D not resolved. The CDR3 spans 14 residues. V was trimmed by 6 bases and J by 0 bases, leaving 11 bases between them. Looked up from germline, CDR1 is KGHSH and CDR2 is LQKENI. In DNA, the CDR3 is TGTGCCAGCTCTCCCGGGCCGTTGAACACTGAAGCTTTCTTT. Its protein is CASSPGPLNTEAFF.

This chain uses TRBV19 with TRBJ2-5; TRBD2 matches 8 bases. Trimming cost V 3 bases and J 1 base; bases outside gene matches: 4. CDR1 LNHDA and CDR2 SQIVND come from the germline V gene (reference sequence). This CDR3 region has 15 residues. CDR3 residues: CASSMSGGVQETQYF. The CDR3 DNA sequence: TGTGCCAGTAGTATGTCGGGGGGGGTCCAAGAGACCCAGTACTTC.

The V call is TRBV19, the J call TRBJ1-2; tentatively, D is TRBD1 (5 bases). This CDR3 contains 15 residues. V lost 5 bases and J lost 3, with 16 bases in between. In germline, CDR1 is LNHDA, CDR2 SQIVND (reference sequence). The CDR3 is CASSGTVSRDYGYTF. The CDR3 nucleotides are TGTGCCAGTAGTGGAACAGTTAGCAGGGACTATGGCTACACCTTC.

V gene TRBV9 combines with J gene TRBJ2-3; 7 nucleotides match TRBD2. The length of the CDR3 is 12 residues. With 0 bases clipped from V and 11 bases from J, the junction kept 3 bases outside the gene matches. Germline V gene sequence: CDR1 SGDLS, CDR2 YYNGEE. CDR3 region: CASSVEASGQYF. The CDR3 nucleotides read TGTGCCAGCAGCGTAGAGGCTAGCGGGCAGTATTTT.

The CDR3 here is CASSQAVGLTGELFF. CDR3 nucleotide sequence: TGCGCCAGCAGCCAAGCGGTGGGACTGACCGGGGAGCTGTTTTTT. This chain connects TRBV4-1 to TRBJ2-2; possible D gene TRBD2, 6 bases. This CDR3 comprises 15 residues. The germline V gene encodes CDR1 MGHRA and CDR2 YSYEKL. Trimming left V 1 base short and J 5 bases short, with 11 bases between.

The chain recombines TRBV25-1 with TRBJ2-1, with D perhaps TRBD2 (6 bases). Looked up from germline, CDR1 is MGHDK and CDR2 is SYGVNS. The CDR3 spans 16 residues. Trimming shortened V by 0 bases and J by 0 bases, and 9 bases separated the two germline ends. The CDR3 loop is CASSEYSGSSYNEQFF. The CDR3 DNA sequence: TGTGCCAGCAGTGAATATAGCGGAAGCTCCTACAATGAGCAGTTCTTC.

J is TRBJ1-1 and V is TRBV21-1; TRBD1, the D gene given by the table, was not confirmed from the DNA. TRBV21-1 counts as a pseudogene. The CDR3 is 19 amino acids. The CDR3 loop is CASSKNASRDTKRDTEAFF. Written as DNA, the CDR3 is TGTGCCAGCAGCAAAAACGCGTCCCGGGACACCAAAAGAGACACTGAAGCTTTCTTT.

J is TRBJ2-7 and V is TRBV7-2; D unclear. The CDR3 has 13 amino acids. Per the germline V gene, CDR1 is SGHTA and CDR2 is FQGNSA. V lost 2 bases, J lost 4 bases, and 9 bases lay in between. The CDR3 nucleotides read TGTGCCAGCAGCTTATTTGGCCCATACGAGCAGTACTTC. Amino acids: CASSLFGPYEQYF.

The chain is built from TRBV11-2 and TRBJ1-2; D not resolved. Between the trimmed V and J ends, which lost 2 bases and 4 bases, there was a span of 17 bases. Per the germline V gene, CDR1 is SGHAT and CDR2 is FQNNGV. The CDR3 runs to 16 residues. CDR3 in DNA: TGTGCCAGCAGCTTAAATCCGGGAATGACCCTCTATGGCTACACCTTC. Its protein product is CASSLNPGMTLYGYTF.

The rearrangement joins TRBV19 to TRBJ2-7; 11 bases agree with TRBD2. Germline trimming cut 3 bases from V and 2 bases from J; bases unmatched to any gene: 9. There are 17 residues in the CDR3. Germline loops: CDR1 LNHDA, CDR2 SQIVND (reference sequence). CDR3 nucleotide sequence: TGTGCCAGTAGTATTGCTAGCGGGGGGCCCATTGCCTACGAGCAGTACTTC. It codes for CASSIASGGPIAYEQYF.

The chain joins TRBV5-1 to TRBJ2-3; D call uncertain. The CDR3 runs 13 residues. V was pared by 2 bases and J by 2 bases, with 6 bases between. The germline V gene encodes CDR1 SGHRS and CDR2 YFSETQ. In nucleotides, the CDR3 is TGCGCCAGCAGCTTCGGTCCCACAGATACGCAGTATTTT. Its translation: CASSFGPTDTQYF.

V is TRBV5-6 and J is TRBJ2-3; no clear D. Germline V gene sequence: CDR1 SGHDT, CDR2 YYEEEE. This CDR3 comprises 14 residues. Trimming took off 3 bases at V and 0 bases at J, with 8 bases between the two ends. The CDR3 sequence: CASSSIGSTDTQYF. The DNA for the CDR3 is TGTGCCAGCAGCTCAATCGGTAGCACAGATACGCAGTATTTT.

V gene TRBV5-4 combines with J gene TRBJ2-7, with no clear D. Per the germline V gene, CDR1 is SGHNT and CDR2 is YYREEE (reference sequence). Trimming removed 2 bases from V and 0 bases from J, with 6 bases in between. CDR3 length equals 13 residues. Here the CDR3 DNA reads TGTGCCAGCAGCTTTGGGATCTCCTACGAGCAGTACTTC. Translating it yields CASSFGISYEQYF.

The CDR3 DNA reads as TGTGCCAGCAGTGAGTGGGACAGGAGACAAAATTCACCCCTCCACTTT. It yields the protein CASSEWDRRQNSPLHF. J is TRBJ1-6 and V is TRBV25-1; 8 bases are a match to TRBD1. Trimming at V came to 3 bases and at J to 7 bases, leaving 8 bases not matched to a gene. The CDR3 loop spans 16 amino acids. CDR1 and CDR2 (germline): MGHDK, SYGVNS.

The chain employs TRBV18 and TRBJ2-7, with no clear D. The CDR3 runs 13 residues. Germline CDR1 KGHSH, CDR2 LQKENI. Trimming pared 3 bases from V and 6 bases from J, leaving 12 bases between. The CDR3: CASSPTHGGEQYF. The CDR3 DNA follows: TGTGCCAGCTCACCCACCCACGGCGGCGAGCAGTACTTC.